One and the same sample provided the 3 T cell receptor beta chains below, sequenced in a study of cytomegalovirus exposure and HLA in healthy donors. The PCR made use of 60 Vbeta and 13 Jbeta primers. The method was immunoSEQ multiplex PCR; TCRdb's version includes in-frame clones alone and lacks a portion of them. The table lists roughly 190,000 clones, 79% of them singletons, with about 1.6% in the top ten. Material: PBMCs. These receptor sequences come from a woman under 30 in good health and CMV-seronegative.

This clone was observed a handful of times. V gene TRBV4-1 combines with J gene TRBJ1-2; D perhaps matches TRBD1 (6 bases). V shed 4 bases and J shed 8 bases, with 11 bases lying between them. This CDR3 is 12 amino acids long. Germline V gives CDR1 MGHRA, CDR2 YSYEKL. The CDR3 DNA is TGCGCCAGCAGCCCACAGGGTTTGGGCTACACCTTC. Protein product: CASSPQGLGYTF.

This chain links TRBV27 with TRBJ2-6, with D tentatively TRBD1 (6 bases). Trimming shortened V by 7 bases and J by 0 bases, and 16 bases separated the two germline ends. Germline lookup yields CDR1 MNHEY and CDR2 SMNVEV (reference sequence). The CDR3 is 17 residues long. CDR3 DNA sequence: TGTGCCAGCACCACTGACAGGACAATCTCTGGGGCCAACGTCCTGACTTTC. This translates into CASTTDRTISGANVLTF.

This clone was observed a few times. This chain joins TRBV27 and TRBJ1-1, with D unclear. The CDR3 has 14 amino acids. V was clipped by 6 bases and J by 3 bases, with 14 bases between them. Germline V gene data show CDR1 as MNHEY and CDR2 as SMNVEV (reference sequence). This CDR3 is CASRRTQSYTEAFF. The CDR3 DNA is TGTGCCAGCAGGCGAACACAGAGCTACACTGAAGCTTTCTTT.